The sample holds a few counts of the clone carrying this T cell receptor (beta chain). What it recognizes is unknown. The data were obtained in a study of response to subunit inactivated influenza vaccine. Overall study findings and caveats: T cells newly recruited by each seasonal influenza vaccination are few, the authors suggested.

TCRdb analysed the RT-PCR reads with MiXCR anew, one entry per CDR3 protein. There are some 540,000 distinct CDR3 sequences in the sample; less than 25% occur only once, and about 3% lies in the top ten. The CDR3 sequence is 17 residues long. Trimming took 1 base from V and 2 from J; bases not matched to a gene: 4. Germline assignment: CDR1 DFQATT and CDR2 SNEGSKA (reference sequence). This sample also appeared in a second study, on T cells expressing NK-cell markers. According to that study: 5'RACE template switching with UMIs generated TCR beta cDNA. Eight donors were sequenced, of whom seven were HCMV-seropositive, while the remaining one was HCMV-seronegative. Dominant NKG2C+ clonotypes were found to form roughly 1.0-7.5% of CD8+ T cells in about 6 donors. The CD3+CD56-NKG2C+ fraction was also led by these clonotypes in a handful of donors.

The specimen was CD4+ T cells sorted from PBMCs, collected about 12 days after vaccination. This TCR derives from a man between 45 and 60 years old who received an inactivated influenza vaccine. The chain is built from TRBV20-1 and TRBJ2-6; 11 positions agree with TRBD1. Written as DNA, the CDR3 is TGCAGTGCTAGAGCCAGGGACAGGGGGGCTGGGGCCAACGTCCTGACTTTC. Its translation is CSARARDRGAGANVLTF.